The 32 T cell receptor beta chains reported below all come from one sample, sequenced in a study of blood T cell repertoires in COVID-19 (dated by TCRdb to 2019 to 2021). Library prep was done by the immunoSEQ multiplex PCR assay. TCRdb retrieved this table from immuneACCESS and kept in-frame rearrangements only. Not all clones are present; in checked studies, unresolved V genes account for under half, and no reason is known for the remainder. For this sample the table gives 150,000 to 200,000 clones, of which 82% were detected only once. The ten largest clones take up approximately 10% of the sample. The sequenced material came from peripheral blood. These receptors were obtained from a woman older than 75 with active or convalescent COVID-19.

This chain's CDR3 is CASSFMGLSGNTIYF. For the CDR3, the DNA is TGTGCCAGCAGCTTCATGGGACTCTCTGGAAACACCATATATTTT. This chain uses TRBV5-5 with TRBJ1-3; possibly TRBD1 for D (5 bases). V was pared by 2 bases and J by 0 bases, with 9 bases between. CDR3 length: 15 residues. Germline CDR1 is SGHKS and CDR2 is YYEKEE (reference sequence).

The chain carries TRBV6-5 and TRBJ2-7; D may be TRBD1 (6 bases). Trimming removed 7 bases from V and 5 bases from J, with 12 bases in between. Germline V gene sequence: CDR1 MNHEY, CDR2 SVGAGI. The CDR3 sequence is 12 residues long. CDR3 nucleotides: TGTGCCAGCATCACAGGGCGCGACGAGCAGTACTTC. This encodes CASITGRDEQYF.

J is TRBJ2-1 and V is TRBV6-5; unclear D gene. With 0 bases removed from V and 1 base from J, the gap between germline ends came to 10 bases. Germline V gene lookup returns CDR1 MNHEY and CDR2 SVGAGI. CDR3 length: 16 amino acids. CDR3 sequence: CASSYSAVVSYNEQFF. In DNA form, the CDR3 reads TGTGCCAGCAGTTACTCGGCAGTTGTTTCCTACAATGAGCAGTTCTTC.

CDR3 region: CATSDTSPDTQYF. In DNA form, the CDR3 reads TGTGCCACCAGTGATACTAGCCCAGATACGCAGTATTTT. This chain joins TRBV24-1 and TRBJ2-3, with a tentative D call TRBD2 (6 bases). Germline values: CDR1 KGHDR, CDR2 SFDVKD. The CDR3 extends over 13 amino acids. Deletions cut 3 bases from V and 4 bases from J, with 7 bases between.

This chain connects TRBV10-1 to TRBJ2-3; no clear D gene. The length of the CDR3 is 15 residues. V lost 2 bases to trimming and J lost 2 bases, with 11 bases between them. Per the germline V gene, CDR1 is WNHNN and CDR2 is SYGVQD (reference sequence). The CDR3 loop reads CASSEVAANTDTQYF. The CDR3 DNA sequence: TGCGCCAGCAGTGAGGTAGCAGCTAACACAGATACGCAGTATTTT.

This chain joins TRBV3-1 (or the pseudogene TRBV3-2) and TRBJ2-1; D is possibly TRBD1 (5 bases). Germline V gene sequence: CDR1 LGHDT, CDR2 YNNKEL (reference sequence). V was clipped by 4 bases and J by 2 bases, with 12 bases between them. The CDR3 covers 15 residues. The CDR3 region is CASSLDSSPYNEQFF. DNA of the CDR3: TGTGCCAGCAGCCTAGACAGTAGCCCCTACAATGAGCAGTTCTTC.

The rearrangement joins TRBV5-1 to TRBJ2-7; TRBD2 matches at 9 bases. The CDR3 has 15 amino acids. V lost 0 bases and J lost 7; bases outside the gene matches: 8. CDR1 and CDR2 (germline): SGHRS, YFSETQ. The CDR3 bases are TGCGCCAGCAGCTTGGATCTAGCGGGGACGGGGGAGCAGTACTTC. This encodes CASSLDLAGTGEQYF.

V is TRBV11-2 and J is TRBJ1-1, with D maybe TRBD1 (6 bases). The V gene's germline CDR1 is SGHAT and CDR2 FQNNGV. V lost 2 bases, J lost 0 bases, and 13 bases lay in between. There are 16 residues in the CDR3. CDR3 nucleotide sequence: TGTGCCAGCAGCTTATCCGGGACACCCCTGAACACTGAAGCTTTCTTT. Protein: CASSLSGTPLNTEAFF.

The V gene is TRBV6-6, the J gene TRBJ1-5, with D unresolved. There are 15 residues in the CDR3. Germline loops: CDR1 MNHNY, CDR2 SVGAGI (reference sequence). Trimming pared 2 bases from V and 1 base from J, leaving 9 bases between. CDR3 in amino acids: CASSYEGRSNQPQHF. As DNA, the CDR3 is TGTGCCAGCAGTTACGAGGGAAGGAGCAATCAGCCCCAGCATTTT.

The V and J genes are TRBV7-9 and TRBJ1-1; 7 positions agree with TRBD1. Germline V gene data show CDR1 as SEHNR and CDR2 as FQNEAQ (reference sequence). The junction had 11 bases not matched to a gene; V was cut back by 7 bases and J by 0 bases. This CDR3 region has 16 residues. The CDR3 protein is CASNLPRGAVNTEAFF. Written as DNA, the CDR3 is TGTGCCAGCAACTTGCCCAGGGGGGCTGTGAACACTGAAGCTTTCTTT.

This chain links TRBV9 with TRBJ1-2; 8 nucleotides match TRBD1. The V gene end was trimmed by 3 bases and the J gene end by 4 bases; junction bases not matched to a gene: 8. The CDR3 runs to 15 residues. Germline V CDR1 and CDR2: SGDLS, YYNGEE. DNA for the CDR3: TGTGCCAGCAGCGCGGACAGGGTGTTGGGCTATGGCTACACCTTC. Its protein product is CASSADRVLGYGYTF.

The CDR3 nucleotides read TGTGCCAGCAGCTTCACTACTAGCGTCTCCTACAATGAGCAGTTCTTC. As protein: CASSFTTSVSYNEQFF. The chain links TRBV7-2 to TRBJ2-1; 7 bases match TRBD2. The ends lost 3 bases at V and 0 bases at J; junction bases unmatched: 5. Germline V lookup: CDR1 SGHTA, CDR2 FQGNSA. This CDR3 is built from 16 residues.

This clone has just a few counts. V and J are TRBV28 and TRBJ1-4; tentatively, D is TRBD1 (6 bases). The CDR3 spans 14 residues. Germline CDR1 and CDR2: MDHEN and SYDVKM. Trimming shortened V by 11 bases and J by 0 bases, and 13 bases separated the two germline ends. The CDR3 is CAARGQPTNEKLFF. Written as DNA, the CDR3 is TGTGCCGCACGGGGACAACCAACTAATGAAAAACTGTTTTTT.

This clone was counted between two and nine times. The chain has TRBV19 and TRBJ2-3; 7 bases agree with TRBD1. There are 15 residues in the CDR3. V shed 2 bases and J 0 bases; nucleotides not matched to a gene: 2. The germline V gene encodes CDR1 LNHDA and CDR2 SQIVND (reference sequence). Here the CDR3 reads CASSIRTGSTDTQYF. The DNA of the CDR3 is TGTGCCAGTAGTATACGGACAGGAAGCACAGATACGCAGTATTTT.

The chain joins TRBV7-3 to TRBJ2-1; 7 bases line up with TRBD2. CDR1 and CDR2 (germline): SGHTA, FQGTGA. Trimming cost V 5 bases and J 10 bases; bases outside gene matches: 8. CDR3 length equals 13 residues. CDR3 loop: CASSPSGGEEQFF. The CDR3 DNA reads TGTGCCAGCAGCCCGTCGGGGGGAGAGGAGCAGTTCTTC.

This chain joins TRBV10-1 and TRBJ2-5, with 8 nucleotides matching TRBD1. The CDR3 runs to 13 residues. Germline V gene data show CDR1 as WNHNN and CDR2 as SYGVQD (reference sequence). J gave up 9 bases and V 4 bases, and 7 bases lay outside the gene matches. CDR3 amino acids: CASSGGTGLAQYF. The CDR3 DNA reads TGCGCCAGCAGTGGGGGGACAGGCCTGGCCCAGTACTTC.

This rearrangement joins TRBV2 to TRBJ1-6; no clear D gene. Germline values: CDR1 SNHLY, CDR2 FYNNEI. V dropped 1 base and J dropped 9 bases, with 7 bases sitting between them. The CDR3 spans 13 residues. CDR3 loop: CASSEVVRSPLHF. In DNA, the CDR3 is TGTGCCAGCAGTGAAGTAGTACGTTCACCCCTCCACTTT.

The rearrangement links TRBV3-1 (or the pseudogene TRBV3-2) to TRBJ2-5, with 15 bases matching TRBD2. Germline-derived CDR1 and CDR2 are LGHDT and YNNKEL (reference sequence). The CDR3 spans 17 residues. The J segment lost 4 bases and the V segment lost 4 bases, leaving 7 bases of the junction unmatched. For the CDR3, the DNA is TGTGCCAGCAGCCCGTGGACTAGCGGGAGGGCCGCAGAGACCCAGTACTTC. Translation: CASSPWTSGRAAETQYF.

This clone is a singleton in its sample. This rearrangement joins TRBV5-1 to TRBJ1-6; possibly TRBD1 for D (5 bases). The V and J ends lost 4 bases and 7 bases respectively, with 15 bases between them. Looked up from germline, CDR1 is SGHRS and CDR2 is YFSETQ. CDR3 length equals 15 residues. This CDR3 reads CASSTQAGRNSPLHF. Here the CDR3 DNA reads TGCGCCAGCAGCACCCAGGCAGGGAGGAATTCACCCCTCCACTTT.

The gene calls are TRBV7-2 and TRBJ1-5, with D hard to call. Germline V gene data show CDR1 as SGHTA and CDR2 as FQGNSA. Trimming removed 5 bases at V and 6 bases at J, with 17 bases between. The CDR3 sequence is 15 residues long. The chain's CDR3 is CASSESRGSGQPQHF. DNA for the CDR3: TGTGCCAGCAGCGAATCTCGAGGCTCCGGTCAGCCCCAGCATTTT.

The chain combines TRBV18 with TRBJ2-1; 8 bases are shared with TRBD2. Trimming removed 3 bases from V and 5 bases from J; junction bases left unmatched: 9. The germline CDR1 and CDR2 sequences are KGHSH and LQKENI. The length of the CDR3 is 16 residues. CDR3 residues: CASSPASGRTNNEQFF. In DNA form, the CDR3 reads TGTGCCAGCTCACCTGCGAGCGGGAGAACCAACAATGAGCAGTTCTTC.

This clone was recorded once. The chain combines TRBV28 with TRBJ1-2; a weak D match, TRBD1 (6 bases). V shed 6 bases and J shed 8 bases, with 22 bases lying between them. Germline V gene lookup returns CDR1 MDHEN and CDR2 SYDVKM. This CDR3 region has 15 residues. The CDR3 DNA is TGTGCCAGCAGAACCTTTCTCCAGGGGTCGGGGGGCTACACCTTC. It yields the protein CASRTFLQGSGGYTF.

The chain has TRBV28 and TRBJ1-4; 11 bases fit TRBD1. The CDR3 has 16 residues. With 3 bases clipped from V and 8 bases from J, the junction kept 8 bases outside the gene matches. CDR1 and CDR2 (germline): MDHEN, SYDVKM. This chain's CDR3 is CASSFPGQGAVEKLFF. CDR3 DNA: TGTGCCAGCAGTTTCCCCGGACAGGGGGCTGTAGAAAAACTGTTTTTT. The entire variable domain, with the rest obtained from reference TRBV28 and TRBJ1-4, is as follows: DVKVTQSSRYLVKRTGEKVFLECVQDMDHENMFWYRQDPGLGLRLIYFSYDVKMKEKGDIPEGYSVSREKKERFSLILESASTNQTSMYLCASSFPGQGAVEKLFFGSGTQLSVL.

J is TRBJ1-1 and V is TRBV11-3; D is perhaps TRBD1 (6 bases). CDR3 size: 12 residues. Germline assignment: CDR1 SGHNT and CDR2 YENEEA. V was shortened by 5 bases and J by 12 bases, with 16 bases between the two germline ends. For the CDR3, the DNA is TGTGCCAGCAGCAGGGACACCGGATCGACTTTCTTT. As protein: CASSRDTGSTFF. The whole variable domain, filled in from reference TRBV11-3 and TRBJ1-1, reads EAGVVQSPRYKIIEKKQPVAFWCNPISGHNTLYWYLQNLGQGPELLIRYENEEAVDDSQLPKDRFSAERLKGVDSTLKIQPAELGDSAVYLCASSRDTGSTFFGQGTRLTVV.

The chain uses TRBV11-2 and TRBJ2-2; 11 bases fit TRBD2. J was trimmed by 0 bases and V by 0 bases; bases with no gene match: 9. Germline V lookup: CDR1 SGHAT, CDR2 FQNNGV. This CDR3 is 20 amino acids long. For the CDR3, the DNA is TGTGCCAGCAGCTTAGATGGTCGGCTAGCGGGAGGCGCGAACACCGGGGAGCTGTTTTTT. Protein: CASSLDGRLAGGANTGELFF.

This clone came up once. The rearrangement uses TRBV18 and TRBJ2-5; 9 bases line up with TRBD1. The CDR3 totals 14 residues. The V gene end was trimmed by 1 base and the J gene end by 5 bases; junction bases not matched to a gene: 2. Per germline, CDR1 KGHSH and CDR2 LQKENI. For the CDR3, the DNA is TGTGCCAGCTCACCACGGGACAGGGAGGAGACCCAGTACTTC. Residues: CASSPRDREETQYF.

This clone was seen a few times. The CDR3 DNA reads as TGTGCCAGCAGCTCAACTAGCGGCGCTAGCACAGATACGCAGTATTTT. Encoded protein: CASSSTSGASTDTQYF. The chain carries TRBV14 and TRBJ2-3; 8 bases map to TRBD2. CDR1 is SGHDN, CDR2 FVKESK, per germline. Trimming took 5 bases from V and 0 from J; bases not matched to a gene: 7. The CDR3 runs to 16 residues.

CDR3 bases: TGTGCCAGCAGTTTCGGTACAGGGACAATTTATGGCTACACCTTC. Translated: CASSFGTGTIYGYTF. The J gene is TRBJ1-2, the V gene TRBV25-1; D perhaps matches TRBD1 (6 bases). Trimming pared 5 bases from V and 5 bases from J, leaving 18 bases between. Germline V gene sequence: CDR1 MGHDK, CDR2 SYGVNS. The CDR3 runs to 15 residues.

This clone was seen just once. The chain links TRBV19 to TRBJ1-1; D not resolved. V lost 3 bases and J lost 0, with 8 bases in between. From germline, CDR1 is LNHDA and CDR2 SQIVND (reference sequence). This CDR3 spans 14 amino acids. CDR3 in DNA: TGTGCCAGTAGTATTTCTTTTTTGAACACTGAAGCTTTCTTT. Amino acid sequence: CASSISFLNTEAFF.

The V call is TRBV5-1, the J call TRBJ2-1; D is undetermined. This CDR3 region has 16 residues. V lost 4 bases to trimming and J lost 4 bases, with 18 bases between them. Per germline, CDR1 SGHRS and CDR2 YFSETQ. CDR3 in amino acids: CASSLRPDTSYNEQFF. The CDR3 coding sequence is TGCGCCAGCAGCCTAAGACCAGACACCTCATACAATGAGCAGTTCTTC.

The CDR3 DNA reads as TGTGCCAGCTCTCCCCCGAGCAAAGAAGAAGCTTTCTTT. Translating it yields CASSPPSKEEAFF. This rearrangement joins TRBV18 to TRBJ1-1; D not certain. Germline values: CDR1 KGHSH, CDR2 LQKENI. The CDR3 contains 13 residues. The ends were cut back, 6 bases at V and 8 bases at J, with 16 bases in the middle.

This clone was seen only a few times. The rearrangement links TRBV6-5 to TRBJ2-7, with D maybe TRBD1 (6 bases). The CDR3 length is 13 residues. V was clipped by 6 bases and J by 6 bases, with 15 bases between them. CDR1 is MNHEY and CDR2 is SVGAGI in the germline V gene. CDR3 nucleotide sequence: TGTGCCAGCAGGGGACAAACGGTTAGCGAGCAGTACTTC. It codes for CASRGQTVSEQYF.